This paragraph covers one T cell receptor (beta chain) sequence. The assay was immunoSEQ multiplex PCR, and TCRdb's table has in-frame clones only and misses some. Here the sample spans 170,000 or so clones, roughly 94% being singletons. V gave up 4 bases and J gave up 5 bases, with 21 bases separating them. The CDR3 contains 16 residues. Germline CDR1 reads LGHDT; CDR2 reads YNNKEL (reference sequence). These data originate in a study of control samples from healthy donors and cancer patients. The sequenced sample was blood. This sequence joins TRBV3-1 (or the pseudogene TRBV3-2) and TRBJ2-7; tentative D call: TRBD2 (6 bases). This clonotype was obtained from a young woman in good health. The CDR3 here is CASSLTFGGGLNEQYF. CDR3 sequence (DNA): TGTGCCAGCAGCCTAACCTTCGGGGGAGGTCTCAACGAGCAGTACTTC.